The TCR beta chain under discussion was sequenced for a study of type 1 regulatory T cells. Study details: T-allo10 is a Tr1-enriched, alloantigen-specific CD4 T cell product made in vitro.

The CDR3 loop spans 13 amino acids. Germline values: CDR1 SNHLY, CDR2 FYNNEI. J lost 1 base, V lost 6 bases, and 2 bases had no gene match. TCRdb ran MiXCR on the reads and lists one entry per CDR3 protein. Of approximately 14,000 distinct CDR3 sequences listed, about an eighth are singletons. This clonotype rates as large. Its antigen remains unknown. Sequenced sample: cultured T cells, either the whole culture or a sorted T cell fraction (not recorded which). The TCR was taken from a human donor in good health. The chain recombines TRBV2 with TRBJ1-1; the match to TRBD1 covers 7 bases. The CDR3 is CASSRGANTEAFF. For the CDR3, the DNA is TGTGCCAGCAGCAGGGGGGCGAACACTGAAGCTTTCTTT.